This is a list of T cell receptor beta chains from one sample in a study of T cell responses to AZD1222 COVID-19 vaccine. Sequencing used immunoSEQ multiplex PCR; TCRdb keeps in-frame clones, though not all of them. The top ten hold roughly 3.5% of the sample, which has 150,000 or so clones, roughly 88% seen once. The material was peripheral blood, obtained on day 0 of MenACWY control vaccination. Receptors originate from an adult in good health. The CDR3 runs from the conserved cysteine through the conserved F or W. D genes are given only for firm matches. Size tells how often a clone was seen (once, few, many) or the class of an expanded clone, and some rows leave it out.

size,V,J,D,DNA,CDR3
once,TRBV2,TRBJ1-5,.,TGTGCCAGCAGCGCCGGCTGGGGAAGCAATCAGCCCCAGCATTTT,CASSAGWGSNQPQHF
.,TRBV5-4,TRBJ1-3,.,TGTGCCAGCAGCTCCCTAAACGGACAGCATGGAAACACCATATATTTT,CASSSLNGQHGNTIYF
.,TRBV5-1,TRBJ2-5,TRBD1,TGCGCCAGCAGCCCGACAGGGGCGGAGACCCAGTACTTC,CASSPTGAETQYF
.,TRBV13,TRBJ1-1,.,TGTGCCAGCAGCTTAGGCCTGGGGGACGGAGGGTTCACTGAAGCTTTCTTT,CASSLGLGDGGFTEAFF
.,TRBV7-9,TRBJ2-5,.,TGTGCCAGCAGGTGGTTCCAGGGAGGAGAGACCCAGTACTTC,CASRWFQGGETQYF
.,TRBV5-1,TRBJ1-6,.,TGCGCCAGCAGCTTGGAGCCGACTAGCTCCTATAATTCACCCCTCCACTTT,CASSLEPTSSYNSPLHF
.,TRBV5-8,TRBJ2-1,TRBD1,TGTGCCAGCAGCCCCGGACAGGGGGCCTACAATGAGCAGTTCTTC,CASSPGQGAYNEQFF
.,TRBV5-1,TRBJ2-1,TRBD2,TGCGCCAGCAGCGCCGCTAGCGGGGGCCCCAATGAGCAGTTCTTC,CASSAASGGPNEQFF
.,TRBV5-1,TRBJ2-5,TRBD2,TGCGCCAGCAGCTTAAGGACTAGGTTCGCGCTACAAGAGACCCAGTACTTC,CASSLRTRFALQETQYF
.,TRBV6-4,TRBJ1-1,.,TGTGCCAGCAGTGGGGCCGGAAAAATTAACACTGAAGCTTTCTTT,CASSGAGKINTEAFF
.,TRBV14,TRBJ1-2,TRBD1,TGTGCCAGCAGCCAAGGACAGGGGGATGGCTACACCTTC,CASSQGQGDGYTF
.,TRBV7-2,TRBJ2-7,.,TGTGCCAGCAGCTACGACGCGGGACTGGTCTACGAGCAGTACTTC,CASSYDAGLVYEQYF
.,TRBV19,TRBJ2-3,.,TGTGCCAGTAGTATCAGAGGGCCTAACACAGATACGCAGTATTTT,CASSIRGPNTDTQYF
few,TRBV9,TRBJ2-3,.,TGTGCCAGTCGGGGGTTAAGCACAGATACGCAGTATTTT,CASRGLSTDTQYF
once,TRBV4-1,TRBJ2-3,.,TGCGCCAGCAGCCAGGCACCGGGTCCCCTTAGCACAGATACGCAGTATTTT,CASSQAPGPLSTDTQYF
.,TRBV5-1,TRBJ2-5,.,TGCGCCAGCAGCTTGGGGGAAGAGACCCAGTACTTC,CASSLGEETQYF
.,TRBV5-6,TRBJ1-3,TRBD1,TGTGCCAGCAGCTTGTGGAGGGGGCGCCCCAGGGGAAACACCATATATTTT,CASSLWRGRPRGNTIYF
.,TRBV27,TRBJ2-1,.,TGTGCCAGCTATCCCCTCGGGGTAAACTCCTACAATGAGCAGTTCTTC,CASYPLGVNSYNEQFF
.,TRBV5-1,TRBJ2-7,TRBD1,TGCGCCAGCAGCTCGACAGGGGGATCTTACGAGCAGTACTTC,CASSSTGGSYEQYF
few,TRBV28,TRBJ1-1,.,TGTGCCAGCAGTTTAGGAGGTCAGTTGACTACTGAAGCTTTCTTT,CASSLGGQLTTEAFF
.,TRBV4-1,TRBJ1-5,.,TGCGCCAGCGCTCCGGGAACTAATCAGCCCCAGCATTTT,CASAPGTNQPQHF
.,TRBV5-1,TRBJ1-3,.,TGCGCCAGCAGCTTGGGATTTTCTGGAAACACCATATATTTT,CASSLGFSGNTIYF
.,TRBV15,TRBJ1-5,.,TGTGCCAGCGGTGACGATCAGCCCCAGCATTTT,CASGDDQPQHF
.,TRBV20-1,TRBJ2-2,.,TGCAGTGCTGGGGCGGAAGGGGCGCTGTTTTTT,CSAGAEGALFF
.,TRBV5-1,TRBJ1-6,.,TGCGCCAGCAGCTTGGGTAGGGCTGTCTCCTATAATTCACCCCTCCACTTT,CASSLGRAVSYNSPLHF